These T cell receptor beta chains were read from a single sample in a study of blood T cell repertoires in COVID-19. Measured with immunoSEQ multiplex PCR; TCRdb has only the in-frame clones, and not every one. The sample gives approximately 290,000 clones, roughly 85% of which show up once; 4.3% is in the top ten. Sequenced sample: PBMCs or T cells enriched from blood (not recorded which). The receptors shown here come from a woman in her thirties who had recovered from COVID-19. Each CDR3 is given with its conserved first and last residue. The order of the fields is CDR3 length, D gene, clone size, V gene, J gene, CDR3 protein, CDR3 DNA. A D gene is named only where the DNA matches it firmly. Size is stated for part of the rows, as once, few or many counts, or as a class when the clone is expanded.

CDR3 length: 13; D gene: -; clone size: few; V gene: TRBV12-3/TRBV12-4; J gene: TRBJ1-1; CDR3 protein: CASSFKRDTEAFF; CDR3 DNA: TGTGCCAGCAGTTTTAAACGGGACACTGAAGCTTTCTTT
CDR3 length: 15; D gene: -; clone size: -; V gene: TRBV6-5; J gene: TRBJ2-5; CDR3 protein: CATGAALAKQETQYF; CDR3 DNA: TGTGCCACCGGGGCGGCACTAGCCAAACAAGAGACCCAGTACTTC
CDR3 length: 17; D gene: TRBD1; clone size: -; V gene: TRBV27; J gene: TRBJ1-5; CDR3 protein: CARRSLYRGISNQPQHF; CDR3 DNA: TGTGCCAGAAGATCCTTGTACAGGGGGATTAGCAATCAGCCCCAGCATTTT
CDR3 length: 13; D gene: TRBD1; clone size: -; V gene: TRBV5-1; J gene: TRBJ1-2; CDR3 protein: CASSFGQGYGYTF; CDR3 DNA: TGCGCCAGCAGCTTCGGACAGGGTTATGGCTACACCTTC
CDR3 length: 17; D gene: TRBD2; clone size: once; V gene: TRBV6-2/TRBV6-3; J gene: TRBJ2-2; CDR3 protein: CASSPFYGGKNTGELFF; CDR3 DNA: TGTGCCAGCAGTCCGTTTTACGGGGGGAAGAACACCGGGGAGCTGTTTTTT
CDR3 length: 13; D gene: -; clone size: -; V gene: TRBV11-3; J gene: TRBJ2-3; CDR3 protein: CASSLKLADTQYF; CDR3 DNA: TGTGCCAGCAGCTTAAAATTAGCAGATACGCAGTATTTT
CDR3 length: 13; D gene: -; clone size: many; V gene: TRBV16; J gene: TRBJ1-1; CDR3 protein: CASSLLMNTEAFF; CDR3 DNA: TGTGCCAGCAGTCTTTTAATGAACACTGAAGCTTTCTTT
CDR3 length: 13; D gene: -; clone size: -; V gene: TRBV2; J gene: TRBJ2-1; CDR3 protein: CASSGTGSDEQFF; CDR3 DNA: TGTGCCAGCAGTGGTACAGGGAGCGATGAGCAGTTCTTC
CDR3 length: 16; D gene: TRBD1; clone size: once; V gene: TRBV29-1; J gene: TRBJ2-1; CDR3 protein: CSVEPSRQGFYNEQFF; CDR3 DNA: TGCAGCGTTGAACCCTCGAGACAGGGTTTTTACAATGAGCAGTTCTTC
CDR3 length: 13; D gene: -; clone size: -; V gene: TRBV29-1; J gene: TRBJ1-5; CDR3 protein: CSVVISGNQPQHF; CDR3 DNA: TGCAGCGTTGTAATATCGGGCAATCAGCCCCAGCATTTT
CDR3 length: 17; D gene: TRBD2; clone size: -; V gene: TRBV6-4; J gene: TRBJ2-3; CDR3 protein: CASSDSGGGLGTDTQYF; CDR3 DNA: TGTGCCAGCAGTGACTCAGGCGGGGGACTAGGGACAGATACGCAGTATTTT
CDR3 length: 13; D gene: TRBD2; clone size: -; V gene: TRBV3-1/TRBV3-2; J gene: TRBJ2-1; CDR3 protein: CASSLSGANEQFF; CDR3 DNA: TGTGCCAGCAGTCTGAGCGGGGCTAATGAGCAGTTCTTC
CDR3 length: 16; D gene: -; clone size: -; V gene: TRBV10-1; J gene: TRBJ2-6; CDR3 protein: CASSDGQNSGANVLTF; CDR3 DNA: TGCGCCAGCAGTGATGGGCAGAACTCTGGGGCCAACGTCCTGACTTTC
CDR3 length: 14; D gene: -; clone size: -; V gene: TRBV5-4; J gene: TRBJ1-4; CDR3 protein: CASRNRDINEKLFF; CDR3 DNA: TGTGCCAGCAGGAACCGGGACATTAATGAAAAACTGTTTTTT
CDR3 length: 14; D gene: TRBD2; clone size: -; V gene: TRBV15; J gene: TRBJ2-1; CDR3 protein: CATKTGLAAVGQFF; CDR3 DNA: TGTGCCACCAAGACCGGACTAGCGGCCGTAGGGCAGTTCTTC
CDR3 length: 13; D gene: -; clone size: -; V gene: TRBV12-3/TRBV12-4; J gene: TRBJ1-4; CDR3 protein: CASRGGVHEKLFF; CDR3 DNA: TGTGCCAGCAGGGGAGGGGTCCATGAAAAACTGTTTTTT
CDR3 length: 15; D gene: -; clone size: -; V gene: TRBV4-1; J gene: TRBJ1-1; CDR3 protein: CASSQVGGLSTEAFF; CDR3 DNA: TGCGCCAGCAGCCAGGTTGGGGGACTGAGCACTGAAGCTTTCTTT
CDR3 length: 13; D gene: -; clone size: -; V gene: TRBV6-5; J gene: TRBJ2-7; CDR3 protein: CASSYTTADEQYF; CDR3 DNA: TGTGCCAGCAGTTACACGACAGCCGACGAGCAGTACTTC
CDR3 length: 15; D gene: TRBD1; clone size: few; V gene: TRBV19; J gene: TRBJ1-5; CDR3 protein: CASSPGTVSNQPQHF; CDR3 DNA: TGTGCCAGTAGCCCGGGGACAGTTAGCAATCAGCCCCAGCATTTT
CDR3 length: 15; D gene: TRBD2; clone size: -; V gene: TRBV7-2; J gene: TRBJ2-1; CDR3 protein: CASSLRLAGANEQFF; CDR3 DNA: TGTGCCAGCAGCTTGAGACTAGCGGGAGCCAATGAGCAGTTCTTC
CDR3 length: 16; D gene: TRBD2; clone size: -; V gene: TRBV5-1; J gene: TRBJ2-5; CDR3 protein: CASKSGRGSSQETQYF; CDR3 DNA: TGCGCCAGCAAATCCGGGAGGGGCTCAAGTCAAGAGACCCAGTACTTC
CDR3 length: 14; D gene: TRBD2; clone size: -; V gene: TRBV4-2; J gene: TRBJ2-7; CDR3 protein: CASSSRGGRYEQYF; CDR3 DNA: TGTGCCAGCAGCTCCCGCGGGGGGCGGTACGAGCAGTACTTC
CDR3 length: 12; D gene: TRBD1; clone size: -; V gene: TRBV5-6; J gene: TRBJ1-1; CDR3 protein: CASSATGTEAFF; CDR3 DNA: TGTGCCAGCAGCGCGACAGGGACTGAAGCTTTCTTT
CDR3 length: 13; D gene: TRBD1; clone size: -; V gene: TRBV14; J gene: TRBJ1-1; CDR3 protein: CASSLLRGTEAFF; CDR3 DNA: TGTGCCAGCAGTCTTCTCAGGGGGACTGAAGCTTTCTTT
CDR3 length: 14; D gene: -; clone size: -; V gene: TRBV28; J gene: TRBJ1-2; CDR3 protein: CASRWEGADYGYTF; CDR3 DNA: TGTGCCAGCAGGTGGGAGGGCGCGGACTATGGCTACACCTTC
CDR3 length: 14; D gene: -; clone size: -; V gene: TRBV30; J gene: TRBJ1-6; CDR3 protein: CAGAIDSYNSPLHF; CDR3 DNA: TGTGCCGGGGCGATAGACAGCTATAATTCACCCCTCCACTTT
CDR3 length: 15; D gene: TRBD2; clone size: -; V gene: TRBV5-4; J gene: TRBJ2-1; CDR3 protein: CASSTGTSGYNEQFF; CDR3 DNA: TGTGCCAGCAGCACCGGGACTAGCGGATACAATGAGCAGTTCTTC
CDR3 length: 11; D gene: -; clone size: -; V gene: TRBV11-2; J gene: TRBJ2-1; CDR3 protein: CASSLFDTPFF; CDR3 DNA: TGTGCCAGCAGCTTATTTGACACTCCGTTCTTC
CDR3 length: 16; D gene: TRBD1; clone size: -; V gene: TRBV6-6; J gene: TRBJ1-4; CDR3 protein: CASKTGGANTNEKLFF; CDR3 DNA: TGTGCCAGCAAAACAGGGGGCGCGAACACTAATGAAAAACTGTTTTTT
CDR3 length: 14; D gene: -; clone size: few; V gene: TRBV7-9; J gene: TRBJ1-1; CDR3 protein: CASSSQGRNTEAFF; CDR3 DNA: TGTGCCAGCAGCTCCCAAGGGAGAAACACTGAAGCTTTCTTT
CDR3 length: 13; D gene: TRBD1; clone size: -; V gene: TRBV28; J gene: TRBJ1-2; CDR3 protein: CASSFDRVYGYTF; CDR3 DNA: TGTGCCAGCAGTTTCGACAGGGTGTATGGCTACACCTTC
CDR3 length: 17; D gene: TRBD2; clone size: -; V gene: TRBV7-3; J gene: TRBJ2-2; CDR3 protein: CASSLMETSGRAGELFF; CDR3 DNA: TGTGCCAGCAGCTTAATGGAGACTAGCGGGAGAGCCGGGGAGCTGTTTTTT
CDR3 length: 12; D gene: -; clone size: -; V gene: TRBV10-3; J gene: TRBJ2-1; CDR3 protein: CAIGPRDNEQFF; CDR3 DNA: TGTGCCATCGGGCCCAGGGATAATGAGCAGTTCTTC
CDR3 length: 14; D gene: -; clone size: -; V gene: TRBV4-2; J gene: TRBJ2-7; CDR3 protein: CASSLPGTPNEQYF; CDR3 DNA: TGTGCCAGCAGCCTCCCCGGGACTCCTAACGAGCAGTACTTC
CDR3 length: 11; D gene: -; clone size: -; V gene: TRBV9; J gene: TRBJ2-7; CDR3 protein: CASSQGDEQYF; CDR3 DNA: TGTGCCAGCAGCCAAGGGGACGAGCAGTACTTC
CDR3 length: 14; D gene: -; clone size: -; V gene: TRBV28; J gene: TRBJ1-1; CDR3 protein: CASSSLGGRVEAFF; CDR3 DNA: TGTGCCAGCAGTTCCCTCGGGGGGCGGGTTGAAGCTTTCTTT
CDR3 length: 16; D gene: -; clone size: -; V gene: TRBV4-2; J gene: TRBJ1-1; CDR3 protein: CASSLARRRLHTEAFF; CDR3 DNA: TGTGCCAGCAGCCTCGCCCGCCGTAGATTACACACTGAAGCTTTCTTT
CDR3 length: 15; D gene: TRBD2; clone size: -; V gene: TRBV7-3; J gene: TRBJ2-3; CDR3 protein: CASSRAGGPGDTQYF; CDR3 DNA: TGTGCCAGCAGCAGAGCGGGAGGGCCCGGAGATACGCAGTATTTT
CDR3 length: 15; D gene: -; clone size: -; V gene: TRBV7-9; J gene: TRBJ1-1; CDR3 protein: CASSLAQRWSTEAFF; CDR3 DNA: TGTGCCAGCAGCTTAGCGCAGCGGTGGAGCACTGAAGCTTTCTTT
CDR3 length: 14; D gene: -; clone size: -; V gene: TRBV3-1/TRBV3-2; J gene: TRBJ2-7; CDR3 protein: CASSQEGRPYEQYF; CDR3 DNA: TGTGCCAGCAGCCAAGAGGGCAGACCTTACGAGCAGTACTTC
CDR3 length: 17; D gene: TRBD1; clone size: -; V gene: TRBV11-2; J gene: TRBJ1-2; CDR3 protein: CASKPFLNPGQNYGYTF; CDR3 DNA: TGTGCCAGCAAACCCTTTTTGAACCCGGGACAGAACTATGGCTACACCTTC
CDR3 length: 14; D gene: TRBD1; clone size: -; V gene: TRBV9; J gene: TRBJ2-5; CDR3 protein: CASSIGQGQETQYF; CDR3 DNA: TGTGCCAGCAGCATCGGACAGGGCCAAGAGACCCAGTACTTC
CDR3 length: 13; D gene: -; clone size: -; V gene: TRBV7-8; J gene: TRBJ1-1; CDR3 protein: CASSLDRYTEAFF; CDR3 DNA: TGTGCCAGCAGCTTGGACAGATACACTGAAGCTTTCTTT
CDR3 length: 18; D gene: TRBD2; clone size: -; V gene: TRBV27; J gene: TRBJ2-1; CDR3 protein: CASSLRGMSGRAYNEQFF; CDR3 DNA: TGTGCCAGCAGTCTCCGGGGGATGAGCGGGAGGGCATACAATGAGCAGTTCTTC
CDR3 length: 14; D gene: -; clone size: few; V gene: TRBV6-1; J gene: TRBJ2-1; CDR3 protein: CASSDRGAYNEQFF; CDR3 DNA: TGTGCCAGCAGTGACAGGGGTGCCTACAATGAGCAGTTCTTC
CDR3 length: 14; D gene: -; clone size: once; V gene: TRBV14; J gene: TRBJ1-4; CDR3 protein: CASSQDRDTEKLFF; CDR3 DNA: TGTGCCAGCAGCCAAGACAGGGACACTGAAAAACTGTTTTTT
CDR3 length: 13; D gene: -; clone size: -; V gene: TRBV3-1/TRBV3-2; J gene: TRBJ1-1; CDR3 protein: CASSQYRATEAFF; CDR3 DNA: TGTGCCAGCAGCCAGTACAGGGCGACTGAAGCTTTCTTT
CDR3 length: 13; D gene: TRBD1; clone size: few; V gene: TRBV7-6; J gene: TRBJ1-2; CDR3 protein: CASSLEGAGGYTF; CDR3 DNA: TGTGCCAGCAGCTTAGAGGGGGCAGGTGGCTACACCTTC
CDR3 length: 14; D gene: -; clone size: -; V gene: TRBV5-1; J gene: TRBJ2-3; CDR3 protein: CASSLAGRADTQYF; CDR3 DNA: TGCGCCAGCAGCCTGGCGGGGAGAGCCGATACGCAGTATTTT
CDR3 length: 13; D gene: -; clone size: -; V gene: TRBV30; J gene: TRBJ2-1; CDR3 protein: CAWSPGTPNEQFF; CDR3 DNA: TGTGCCTGGTCCCCCGGGACACCGAATGAGCAGTTCTTC
CDR3 length: 13; D gene: -; clone size: -; V gene: TRBV10-2; J gene: TRBJ2-2; CDR3 protein: CASTGENTGELFF; CDR3 DNA: TGCGCCAGCACAGGGGAGAACACCGGGGAGCTGTTTTTT
CDR3 length: 10; D gene: -; clone size: -; V gene: TRBV28; J gene: TRBJ1-1; CDR3 protein: CASRRLRAFF; CDR3 DNA: TGTGCCAGCAGACGCCTGAGGGCTTTCTTT
CDR3 length: 15; D gene: TRBD2; clone size: many; V gene: TRBV10-1; J gene: TRBJ2-1; CDR3 protein: CASSGTSGADNEQFF; CDR3 DNA: TGCGCCAGCAGTGGGACTAGCGGGGCCGACAATGAGCAGTTCTTC